This T cell receptor (beta chain) was captured by sequencing in a study of T cell responses to AZD1222 COVID-19 vaccine (dated by TCRdb to the early 2020s). For context, the study as a whole: AZD1222 recipients whose second dose came at about 4 weeks and those whose second dose came at about 12 weeks were combined into one group, since spike-specific TCR depth and breadth did not differ between the two schedules. Trial participants were enrolled into age subgroups of 18-55, 56-69 and 70-plus years, which contained approximately 150, 30 and 60 TCR-sequenced participants, respectively. A total of 233 trial participants underwent TCR sequencing, of whom about 210 had received two doses of AZD1222 and around 25 had received two doses of the MenACWY control vaccine. The study at large found these results: Conclusions about previously exposed vaccinees are limited because only a handful of AZD1222 recipients were SARS-CoV-2 seropositive at baseline. Participants were mostly white British, with more females than males. The authors suggested clonal diversity may have been underestimated. The 56-69-year group was small, and its depth increase did not reach significance, likely because of low power. Because no day 14 peak-response samples were available, the repertoires could be characterized only after the peak T cell response. CD4 TCRs associated with the vaccine covered the entire spike protein, and the dominant responses were in regions 160-218 and 743-854. Epitopes outside the regions mutated in the B.1.351 and B.1.1.7 variants were reportedly recognized by nearly half of the unique spike-specific TCRs. After two AZD1222 doses, both the breadth and the depth of spike-specific TCRs were significantly higher than at day 0 and than in MenACWY recipients.

The CDR3 regions of human TCRbeta chains were subjected to immunosequencing. Regarding the original processing steps: TCRs in the repertoires were compared against a reference library of SARS-CoV-2-specific TCRs that had been generated with the MIRA antigen-specificity platform. Breadth was defined as the fraction of unique TCRs that were SARS-CoV-2-associated, and depth was defined as the fraction of total T cells that were SARS-CoV-2-associated. Using the MIRA data, each spike-specific TCR was mapped to the spike region that the TCR reacts to and placed in a CD4 or CD8 class. Log10-transformed breadth and depth values were compared by one-way ANOVA with Sidak's multiple comparisons tests. The immuneACCESS repertoire file appears here via TCRdb, limited to in-frame rearrangements. These files lack a portion of the clones; in checked studies, under half of the deficit traces to unresolved V genes, and the cause of the others is not known. The DNA was the basis for D and trimming; V, J and clone size are from that table. The sample has under 150,000 clones on record, roughly 91% of them singletons. The top ten clonotypes cover about 1.9% of the sample.

The meaning of the sample's time point label: baseline before first vaccination. Vaccinee samples were obtained from the UK trials COV001 and COV002, which included a single-blind randomized controlled phase 2/3 trial of AZD1222 (ChAdOx1 nCoV-19) in healthy adults. For TCRbeta chain sequencing, PBMC samples from trial participants were taken at day 0 and at day 28 after the second dose. Note on this clone: The clone's antigen remains unknown. It has no much larger one-base neighbor in the sample; base qualities were not kept.

A distance of 7 bases separates the germline ends of V and J, which lose 3 bases and 1 base respectively. According to the germline V gene (reference sequence), CDR1 reads LNHDA and CDR2 reads SQIVND. The CDR3, cysteine through phenylalanine, is 14 amino acids long. Only the CDR3 part of the read is kept: 42 bases, read in frame from the first base. The V and J segments used are TRBV19 and TRBJ1-5; confidence is insufficient to name the D gene. Sequencing was performed on peripheral blood, taken on day 0 of AZD1222 vaccination. The origin of this receptor is an adult in good health. The CDR3 corresponds to CASSIPQSNQPQHF. In nucleotide form, the sequence is TGTGCCAGTAGTATTCCGCAGAGCAATCAGCCCCAGCATTTT. Outside the CDR3, residues come from the reference TRBV19 and TRBJ1-5 proteins, so the full variable domain is: DGGITQSPKYLFRKEGQNVTLSCEQNLNHDAMYWYRQDPGQGLRLIYYSQIVNDFQKGDIAEGYSVSREKKESFPLTVTSAQKNPTAFYLCASSIPQSNQPQHFGDGTRLSIL.